The rows below give T cell receptor beta chains drawn from one sample of a study of spatial heterogeneity in lung cancer. TCRdb re-called the 5' RACE reads with MiXCR, one entry per CDR3 protein. The table has approximately 82,000 distinct CDR3 sequences, around 12% seen once. This specimen was PBMCs, taken at surgery. These receptors all come from a male donor with early-stage non-small cell lung cancer. CDR3s include the opening cysteine and the closing phenylalanine or tryptophan. Each record gives: V gene, J gene, D gene, clone size, CDR3 DNA, CDR3 protein. The D gene is left open where the match is weak. The listing skips clone size in some rows; elsewhere it reads once, few, many or a size class.

>TRBV7-8|TRBJ2-7|TRBD2|few
TGTGCCAGCAGCTCTAGCGGGGGGGGCTCCCGCGAGCAGTACTTC
CASSSSGGGSREQYF
>TRBV7-9|TRBJ2-1|.|few
TGTGCCAGCAGCTTCGTCTTCGCGGGAATTTACAATGAGCAGTTCTTC
CASSFVFAGIYNEQFF
>TRBV2|TRBJ2-5|.|many
TGTGCCAGCAGCGGAGGGGTAGAGACCCAGTACTTC
CASSGGVETQYF
>TRBV25-1|TRBJ2-7|.|.
TGTGCCAGCAGCGAAAAAGGGTTAGAGCAGTACTTC
CASSEKGLEQYF
>TRBV18|TRBJ2-1|.|.
TGTGCCAGCTCTCAAGCGACTAGGAATAACAATGAGCAGTTCTTC
CASSQATRNNNEQFF
>TRBV7-9|TRBJ1-2|.|few
TGTGCCAGCACAGGGCAGTCTAAACTATATGGCTACACCTTC
CASTGQSKLYGYTF
>TRBV7-6|TRBJ1-1|.|few
TGTGCCAGCAGCTTAGTTCCAGGGCGCAAAGCTTTCTTT
CASSLVPGRKAFF
>TRBV6-6|TRBJ1-2|TRBD1|.
TGTGCCAGCAGCTATCCGAGGGACAGGGGCTATGGCTACACCTTC
CASSYPRDRGYGYTF
>TRBV4-1|TRBJ2-3|TRBD2|few
TGCGCCAGCAGCCAAGGGACTAGCCGGGACACAGATACGCAGTATTTT
CASSQGTSRDTDTQYF
>TRBV3-1|TRBJ2-1|.|few
TGTGCCAGCAGCCAAGATAAGGGTAGGGAGCAGTTCTTC
CASSQDKGREQFF
>TRBV29-1|TRBJ2-5|.|.
TGCAGCGTTGAATTGGGGTCGGCGGAGACCCAGTACTTC
CSVELGSAETQYF
>TRBV18|TRBJ2-5|.|.
TGTGCCAGCTCAACGACAGCTCAAGAGACCCAGTACTTC
CASSTTAQETQYF
>TRBV12-3/TRBV12-4|TRBJ2-5|.|many
TGTGCCAGCAGTTTGGAAAAGACCCAGTACTTC
CASSLEKTQYF
>TRBV12-5|TRBJ1-3|.|.
TGTGCTAGTGGTTTGACGAGGGGCGCGAACACCATATATTTT
CASGLTRGANTIYF
>TRBV5-1|TRBJ2-7|.|many
TGCGCCAGCAGCTTGGAGACGGCGACCTACGAGCAGTACTTC
CASSLETATYEQYF
>TRBV20-1|TRBJ2-3|.|many
TGCAGTGCTAGACCCAGCGGAACCACAGATACGCAGTATTTT
CSARPSGTTDTQYF
>TRBV29-1|TRBJ1-2|TRBD1|many
TGCAGCGTTTGGGACAGGGGAACCGGCTACACCTTC
CSVWDRGTGYTF
>TRBV29-1|TRBJ2-1|.|.
TGCAGCGTTGGACACAATGAGCAGTTCTTC
CSVGHNEQFF
>TRBV4-1|TRBJ2-1|.|few
TGCGCCAGCAGCCAAGTAAGGGGAGACAATGAGCAGTTCTTC
CASSQVRGDNEQFF
>TRBV5-5|TRBJ2-1|.|few
TGTGCCAGCATCGGTTCGGAGACAGGGGAGGGTGAGCAGTTCTTC
CASIGSETGEGEQFF
>TRBV5-4|TRBJ2-3|TRBD2|few
TGTGCCAGCAGCAGCGCTAGCGGGGGGGCCACAGATACGCAGTATTTT
CASSSASGGATDTQYF
>TRBV3-1|TRBJ2-1|.|.
TGTGCCAGCAGCTTCGCCACAGGACCGGCCAATGAGCAGTTCTTC
CASSFATGPANEQFF
>TRBV7-8|TRBJ2-1|.|few
TGTGCCAGCAGCCCAGCGGGTACGTCCAATGAGCAGTTCTTC
CASSPAGTSNEQFF
>TRBV6-1|TRBJ2-6|TRBD2|.
TGTGCCAGCAGCAAAGGGACTACCAGTTCTGGGGCCAACGTCCTGACTTTC
CASSKGTTSSGANVLTF
>TRBV12-3/TRBV12-4|TRBJ1-1|.|.
TGTGCCAGCAGTTTAACTGCCGGGAACACTGAAGCTTTCTTT
CASSLTAGNTEAFF
>TRBV20-1|TRBJ1-1|.|many
TGCAGTGCTAGAGGCACTACTAGGACTGAAGCTTTCTTT
CSARGTTRTEAFF
>TRBV7-2|TRBJ2-5|.|.
TGTGCCAGCAGCTTTATCGACGGGGCGGCAGAGACCCAGTACTTC
CASSFIDGAAETQYF
>TRBV2|TRBJ2-3|.|few
TGTGCCAGCAGTGAAGCGGCCAATGGGCAGTATTTT
CASSEAANGQYF
>TRBV2|TRBJ2-7|.|.
TGTGCCAGCAGTGAGGTAGGGCTCAGCTACGAGCAGTACTTC
CASSEVGLSYEQYF
>TRBV21-1|TRBJ2-1|.|.
TGTGCCAGCGAGCGGGGGGTTAACAATGAGCAGTTCTTC
CASERGVNNEQFF
>TRBV2|TRBJ2-5|.|few
TGTGCCATCCGGACCCAACGACAGGACCAAGAGACCCAGTACTTC
CAIRTQRQDQETQYF
>TRBV14|TRBJ2-2|.|.
TGTGCCAGCAGCCAACTCAGGGGAGTCGGGGAGCTGTTTTTT
CASSQLRGVGELFF
>TRBV5-4|TRBJ2-5|.|.
TGTGCCACCTCCCCGGAGCTAGCTGGAAAGACCCAGTACTTC
CATSPELAGKTQYF
>TRBV7-3|TRBJ2-5|TRBD2|.
TGTGCCAGCAGCTTAACGATGCTAGCGGGAGTGGAGGAGACCCAGTACTTC
CASSLTMLAGVEETQYF
>TRBV7-6|TRBJ2-7|.|medium-sized
TGTGCCAGCAGCTCTGAACAGGGCGCGTTGAGGGAGCAGTACTTC
CASSSEQGALREQYF
>TRBV4-2|TRBJ2-1|.|few
TGTGCCAGCAGCCAAGAGGGGGGACGTAATGAGCAGTTCTTC
CASSQEGGRNEQFF
>TRBV11-1|TRBJ1-4|.|.
TGTGCCAGCAGCTCAGGGAGAAGGAGTGAAAAACTGTTTTTT
CASSSGRRSEKLFF
>TRBV7-2|TRBJ2-1|.|.
TGTGCCAGCAGCCCTATGGGATACAATGAGCAGTTCTTC
CASSPMGYNEQFF
>TRBV6-5|TRBJ1-1|.|few
TGTGCCAGCAGTTACCAGGGACGGATGAACACTGAAGCTTTCTTT
CASSYQGRMNTEAFF
>TRBV12-3/TRBV12-4|TRBJ1-1|.|few
TGTGCCAGCAGTTTTGGGGCAGGGAGCACTGAAGCTTTCTTT
CASSFGAGSTEAFF